This TCR beta chain was profiled in a study of cytomegalovirus exposure and HLA in healthy donors. Per germline, CDR1 SNHLY and CDR2 FYNNEI. The CDR3 runs 14 residues. The ends were cut back, 6 bases at V and 8 bases at J, with 17 bases in the middle. PCR used 60 Vbeta primers and 13 Jbeta primers. TCRdb's table, derived via immunoSEQ multiplex PCR, lists solely in-frame clones and lacks some. Its table lists about 150,000 clones. This receptor was obtained from a woman between 50 and 59 years old in good health and CMV-seronegative. The rearrangement links TRBV2 to TRBJ1-3; the D is unclear. Sequenced sample: PBMCs. The CDR3 is CASSSYTGGDTIYF. As DNA, the CDR3 is TGTGCCAGCAGCTCTTATACTGGCGGAGACACCATATATTTT.